A selection of T cell receptor beta chains follows, all from one sample in a study of blood T cells in healthy people across ages. TCRdb redid the calling of the 5' RACE reads with MiXCR, one entry per CDR3 protein. The sample lists 700,000 or so distinct CDR3 sequences; 22% were seen once. The material sequenced was blood. The receptors come from a man in his 70s in good health. CDR3s include the opening cysteine and the closing phenylalanine or tryptophan. The D gene is left open where the match is weak. Size is omitted from some rows. Given values are once, few, many or a class for expanded clones.

clone_size j_call d_call v_call cdr3_aa cdr3_nt
NA TRBJ1-2 NA TRBV4-1 CASSQDISPRLYGYTF TGCGCCAGCAGCCAAGATATTAGCCCGAGATTATATGGCTACACCTTC
few TRBJ2-5 NA TRBV20-1 CSAPPGDQETQYF TGCAGTGCTCCCCCCGGAGACCAAGAGACCCAGTACTTC
NA TRBJ1-4 NA TRBV28 CASRLSSTNEKLFF TGTGCCAGCAGGTTGTCGTCAACTAATGAAAAACTGTTTTTT
NA TRBJ2-2 TRBD2 TRBV12-3/TRBV12-4 CASRRGNPGELFF TGTGCCAGCAGGCGGGGGAATCCCGGGGAGCTGTTTTTT
few TRBJ1-1 NA TRBV29-1 CSVNGRGTEAFF TGCAGCGTGAACGGACGGGGGACTGAAGCTTTCTTT
NA TRBJ1-2 NA TRBV24-1 CATSEGGGGYTF TGTGCCACCAGTGAAGGGGGGGGCGGCTACACCTTC
few TRBJ2-3 TRBD2 TRBV27 CASKGGRERTDTQYF TGTGCCAGCAAGGGAGGGCGGGAGCGCACAGATACGCAGTATTTT
few TRBJ1-2 NA TRBV6-4 CASSDSSGLLRGYTF TGTGCCAGCAGTGACTCGTCAGGGTTATTGCGCGGCTACACCTTC
NA TRBJ2-3 TRBD2 TRBV5-1 CASSSTSGSTDTQYF TGCGCCAGCAGCTCGACTAGCGGTAGCACAGATACGCAGTATTTT
NA TRBJ2-3 TRBD2 TRBV5-1 CASSFGAGVRTDTQYF TGCGCCAGCAGCTTCGGGGCGGGGGTACGGACAGATACGCAGTATTTT
NA TRBJ1-1 NA TRBV5-1 CASSLSAEKNTEAFF TGCGCCAGCAGCTTGTCGGCAGAGAAGAACACTGAAGCTTTCTTT
NA TRBJ2-7 TRBD1 TRBV7-6 CASSSWTGGYHEQYF TGTGCCAGCAGCTCCTGGACAGGGGGCTACCACGAGCAGTACTTC
NA TRBJ1-3 NA TRBV7-9 CASSFNRQDATRNTIYF TGTGCCAGCAGCTTCAACAGACAGGACGCTACGAGAAACACCATATATTTT
NA TRBJ2-7 NA TRBV11-1 CASSLARVGEQYF TGTGCCAGCAGCTTAGCTAGGGTCGGCGAGCAGTACTTC
NA TRBJ2-5 TRBD2 TRBV20-1 CSARDRHGRLQETQYF TGCAGTGCTAGAGATCGTCACGGGAGGTTACAAGAGACCCAGTACTTC
NA TRBJ1-2 TRBD1 TRBV6-5 CASTPTGIDYGYTF TGTGCCAGCACCCCGACAGGGATAGACTATGGCTACACCTTC
few TRBJ2-3 NA TRBV11-2 CASSLGRKGPDTQYF TGTGCCAGCAGCTTAGGGCGGAAAGGCCCAGATACGCAGTATTTT
NA TRBJ1-3 NA TRBV28 CASGGRLSSGNTIYF TGTGCCAGCGGCGGCCGACTAAGCTCTGGAAACACCATATATTTT
NA TRBJ2-3 TRBD1 TRBV29-1 CSVSGGVSTDTQYF TGCAGCGTTTCAGGGGGAGTGTCCACAGATACGCAGTATTTT
few TRBJ1-5 NA TRBV29-1 CSVLAGPRAPQHF TGCAGCGTTTTGGCAGGGCCCCGAGCGCCCCAGCATTTT
NA TRBJ2-3 TRBD2 TRBV12-3/TRBV12-4 CASSRGGASDTQYF TGTGCCAGCAGCCGCGGGGGGGCCTCAGATACGCAGTATTTT
few TRBJ1-3 NA TRBV7-9 CAWDRDSGNTIYF TGTGCCTGGGACCGAGACTCTGGAAACACCATATATTTT
NA TRBJ2-2 TRBD2 TRBV28 CASSSGGAGTGELFF TGTGCCAGCAGTAGCGGGGGGGCCGGCACCGGGGAGCTGTTTTTT
NA TRBJ2-1 TRBD2 TRBV12-3/TRBV12-4 CASSRREGTYNEQFF TGTGCCAGCAGCCGGAGGGAGGGGACTTACAATGAGCAGTTCTTC
NA TRBJ2-1 TRBD2 TRBV12-5 CASGLGASGRANEQFF TGTGCTAGTGGTTTAGGGGCTAGCGGGAGGGCCAATGAGCAGTTCTTC
NA TRBJ1-6 NA TRBV28 CASINYGGAAYNSPLHF TGTGCCAGCATAAATTACGGGGGCGCCGCGTATAATTCACCCCTCCACTTT
NA TRBJ1-2 NA TRBV7-2 CASSSPGLLGYTF TGTGCCAGCAGCTCTCCGGGCCTTTTGGGCTACACCTTC
NA TRBJ1-6 NA TRBV6-6 CASRQGTGNSPLHF TGTGCCAGCCGGCAAGGGACTGGTAATTCACCCCTCCACTTT
NA TRBJ2-1 TRBD1 TRBV5-1 CASSLNDRVDEQFF TGCGCCAGCAGCTTGAACGACAGGGTCGATGAACAGTTCTTC
NA TRBJ2-6 NA TRBV12-3/TRBV12-4 CASSDRTGASVLTF TGTGCCAGCAGTGATCGGACTGGGGCCAGCGTCCTGACTTTC
few TRBJ1-5 TRBD1 TRBV5-5 CASSLDRGDQPQHF TGTGCCAGCAGCCTCGACAGGGGGGATCAGCCCCAGCATTTT
NA TRBJ2-3 NA TRBV5-1 CASKSQPSMDTQYF TGCGCCAGCAAAAGCCAGCCCTCTATGGATACGCAGTATTTT
NA TRBJ1-4 NA TRBV7-8 CASSFSSGRELFF TGTGCCAGCAGCTTTTCCTCAGGGAGAGAACTGTTTTTT
NA TRBJ2-1 TRBD2 TRBV7-9 CATSSGAYNEQFF TGTGCCACCTCTAGCGGAGCTTACAATGAGCAGTTCTTC
many TRBJ1-1 NA TRBV5-1 CASSLAGGGNTEAFF TGCGCCAGCAGCTTGGCCGGGGGGGGGAACACTGAAGCTTTCTTT
NA TRBJ2-1 TRBD2 TRBV5-1 CASSPLSGGQFNEQFF TGCGCCAGCAGCCCCCTTTCGGGGGGGCAGTTCAATGAGCAGTTCTTC
NA TRBJ2-6 NA TRBV24-1 CATSESGTTWGANVLTF TGTGCCACCAGTGAGTCCGGGACAACGTGGGGGGCCAACGTCCTGACTTTC
few TRBJ1-1 TRBD1 TRBV7-8 CASGAVPGQGLAFF TGTGCCAGCGGCGCAGTCCCGGGACAGGGACTGGCTTTCTTT
few TRBJ1-5 NA TRBV6-1 CASGPGNQPQHF TGTGCCAGCGGGCCGGGAAATCAGCCCCAGCATTTT
NA TRBJ2-2 NA TRBV3-1 CASSQDRITGELFF TGTGCCAGCAGCCAAGATCGGATCACCGGGGAGCTGTTTTTT
NA TRBJ1-3 NA TRBV29-1 CSASRSNSGNTIYF TGCAGCGCGTCCAGGAGCAACTCCGGAAACACCATATATTTT
many TRBJ2-1 TRBD2 TRBV6-2/TRBV6-3 CASSSITSGVTNEQFF TGTGCCAGCAGTTCGATAACTAGCGGGGTTACCAATGAGCAGTTCTTC
NA TRBJ2-1 NA TRBV7-9 CASSPGVAPFF TGTGCCAGCAGCCCTGGGGTAGCGCCGTTCTTC
few TRBJ1-2 NA TRBV9 CASSASPQGGGYGYTF TGTGCCAGCAGCGCTTCACCTCAGGGAGGGGGCTATGGCTACACCTTC
NA TRBJ2-3 NA TRBV7-9 CASSLVLGGTQYF TGTGCCAGCAGCTTAGTTCTGGGGGGTACGCAGTATTTT
few TRBJ2-7 NA TRBV6-1 CASSELVYEQYF TGTGCCAGCAGTGAACTCGTCTACGAGCAGTACTTC
NA TRBJ2-1 NA TRBV19 CASSISWGTSSYNEQFF TGTGCCAGTAGTATAAGTTGGGGCACGAGCTCCTACAATGAGCAGTTCTTC
NA TRBJ2-3 TRBD1 TRBV12-3/TRBV12-4 CASGPTGASTDTEYF TGTGCCAGCGGCCCGACAGGGGCAAGCACAGATACGGAGTATTTT
few TRBJ2-2 NA TRBV11-2 CASSLSDNTGELFF TGTGCCAGCAGCTTATCTGATAACACCGGGGAGCTGTTTTTT
few TRBJ2-3 NA TRBV7-2 CASTTTSSTDTQYF TGTGCCAGCACAACCACGTCTAGCACAGATACGCAGTATTTT
NA TRBJ2-5 NA TRBV28 CASSPLVGAETQYF TGTGCCAGCAGTCCGTTAGTGGGAGCAGAGACCCAGTACTTC
few TRBJ2-7 NA TRBV10-3 CAIRREDYEQYF TGTGCCATCAGAAGGGAGGACTACGAGCAGTACTTC
few TRBJ1-2 TRBD1 TRBV6-5 CAARAGGHGYTF TGTGCCGCGCGGGCAGGGGGCCATGGCTACACCTTC
NA TRBJ2-1 TRBD2 TRBV29-1 CSVYSGRRYNEQFF TGCAGCGTTTATAGCGGGAGAAGGTACAATGAGCAGTTCTTC
NA TRBJ1-4 TRBD1 TRBV6-1 CASRFTTGLNEKLFF TGTGCCAGCAGGTTTACGACAGGGTTAAATGAAAAACTGTTTTTT
few TRBJ2-1 NA TRBV5-4 CASSLVAADEQFF TGTGCCAGCAGCTTGGTTGCGGCCGATGAGCAGTTCTTC
NA TRBJ2-7 TRBD1 TRBV6-2/TRBV6-3 CASRRTGVREQYF TGTGCCAGCAGAAGGACAGGGGTCAGGGAGCAGTACTTC
NA TRBJ2-1 TRBD2 TRBV7-2 CASSLGVSGIYNEQFF TGTGCCAGCAGCTTAGGGGTTAGCGGGATCTACAATGAGCAGTTCTTC
NA TRBJ2-5 NA TRBV5-1 CASSLESPTQETQYF TGCGCCAGCAGCTTGGAGTCCCCGACCCAAGAGACCCAGTACTTC